The present T cell receptor beta chain was sequenced within a study of OX40 agonist ivuxolimab in advanced cancers. Broader study findings: It was also the case that some nonresponders had low normalized T-cell clonal expansion.

In regard to this clone: Its antigen is as yet unknown.

Sequencing used immunoSEQ multiplex PCR; TCRdb keeps in-frame clones, though not all of them. This sample has 70,000 or so clones, with 80% to 95% found just once. Germline-derived CDR1 and CDR2 are MNHEY and SMNVEV (reference sequence). Trimming stripped 4 bases from V and 2 bases from J, with 17 bases between. The CDR3 has 16 amino acids. This specimen was CD4+ or CD8+ T cells sorted from blood, taken in a trial of the OX40 agonist ivuxolimab. The TCR was taken from an adult with an advanced solid tumor such as melanoma, head and neck, liver or kidney cancer. The chain recombines TRBV27 with TRBJ1-2; D is perhaps TRBD1 (5 bases). The DNA for the CDR3 is TGTGCCAGCAGTTCGTCCTTGGGGGTGGTAAACTATGGCTACACCTTC. It specifies CASSSSLGVVNYGYTF.